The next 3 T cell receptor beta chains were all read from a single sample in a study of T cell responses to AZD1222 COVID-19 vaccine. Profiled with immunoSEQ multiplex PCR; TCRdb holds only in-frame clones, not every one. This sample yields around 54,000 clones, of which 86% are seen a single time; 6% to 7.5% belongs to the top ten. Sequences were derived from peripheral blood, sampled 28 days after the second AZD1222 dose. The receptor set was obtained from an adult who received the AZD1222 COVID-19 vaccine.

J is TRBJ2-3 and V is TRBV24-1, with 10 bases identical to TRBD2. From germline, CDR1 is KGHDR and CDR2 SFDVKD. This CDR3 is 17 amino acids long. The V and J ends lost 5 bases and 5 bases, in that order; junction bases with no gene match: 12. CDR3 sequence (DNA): TGTGCCACCAGTGCCCGGCGAAGAGCGGGAGGGGAAGATACGCAGTATTTT. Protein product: CATSARRRAGGEDTQYF.

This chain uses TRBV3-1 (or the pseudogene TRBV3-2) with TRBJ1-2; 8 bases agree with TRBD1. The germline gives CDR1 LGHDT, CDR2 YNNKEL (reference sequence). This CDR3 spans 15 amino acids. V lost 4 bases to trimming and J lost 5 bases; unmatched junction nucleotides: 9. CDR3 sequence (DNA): TGTGCCAGCAGCCCCCAGGGGGCCGGTGGATATGGCTACACCTTC. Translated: CASSPQGAGGYGYTF.

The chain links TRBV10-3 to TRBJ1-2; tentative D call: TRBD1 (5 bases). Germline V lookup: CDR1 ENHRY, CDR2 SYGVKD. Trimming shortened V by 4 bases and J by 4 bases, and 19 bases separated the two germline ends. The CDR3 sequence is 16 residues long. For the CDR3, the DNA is TGTGCCATCAGTGTGTCTGGAGGGGCGGGAACCTATGGCTACACCTTC. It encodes CAISVSGGAGTYGYTF.